This T cell receptor beta chain is drawn from a study of blood T cell repertoires in COVID-19. On the study more broadly: In each case, the material was cDNA or gDNA derived from T cells, B-cell-depleted T cells, or PBMCs.

This CDR3 is 16 amino acids long. V lost 4 bases, J lost 3 bases, and 9 bases stayed unmatched. The germline V gene encodes CDR1 KGHDR and CDR2 SFDVKD. Original handling: Reference gene primer amplification yielded estimated nucleated cell counts. Assay: immunoSEQ multiplex PCR; the TCRdb copy retains only in-frame clones and omits some. That table is the source of V, J and clone size, and D and trimming were worked out from the DNA. Of over 150,000 clones in the sample, about 88% were seen once. Sequencing was done on a sample of peripheral blood. V usage is TRBV24-1 and J usage is TRBJ2-3; TRBD1 agrees at 7 bases. The sequence came from a man aged 50 to 59 with COVID-19, enrolled during active disease. CDR3 region: CATSDKTGWETDTQYF. CDR3 coding DNA: TGTGCCACCAGTGACAAGACAGGGTGGGAAACAGATACGCAGTATTTT.